This T cell receptor (beta chain) appears in the sequencing data of a study of blood T cell repertoires in COVID-19. Grouping used clinical history reported by participants in a survey and questionnaire. Germline values: CDR1 SGHAT, CDR2 FQNNGV. The CDR3 runs to 15 residues. Trimming removed 4 bases from V and 3 bases from J, with 12 bases in between. Clones were read by immunoSEQ multiplex PCR, and TCRdb kept only the in-frame ones, dropping some. The sample has 300,000 or so clones, 89% seen once. The chain uses TRBV11-2 and TRBJ1-4, with D possibly TRBD1 on 5 matching bases. The receptor was isolated from a woman aged 50 to 65 who had been exposed to COVID-19. Sequencing was carried out using PBMCs or T cells enriched from blood (not recorded which). The CDR3 loop reads CASSSTPGANEKLFF. The CDR3 nucleotides are TGTGCCAGCAGCTCTACCCCGGGGGCTAATGAAAAACTGTTTTTT.